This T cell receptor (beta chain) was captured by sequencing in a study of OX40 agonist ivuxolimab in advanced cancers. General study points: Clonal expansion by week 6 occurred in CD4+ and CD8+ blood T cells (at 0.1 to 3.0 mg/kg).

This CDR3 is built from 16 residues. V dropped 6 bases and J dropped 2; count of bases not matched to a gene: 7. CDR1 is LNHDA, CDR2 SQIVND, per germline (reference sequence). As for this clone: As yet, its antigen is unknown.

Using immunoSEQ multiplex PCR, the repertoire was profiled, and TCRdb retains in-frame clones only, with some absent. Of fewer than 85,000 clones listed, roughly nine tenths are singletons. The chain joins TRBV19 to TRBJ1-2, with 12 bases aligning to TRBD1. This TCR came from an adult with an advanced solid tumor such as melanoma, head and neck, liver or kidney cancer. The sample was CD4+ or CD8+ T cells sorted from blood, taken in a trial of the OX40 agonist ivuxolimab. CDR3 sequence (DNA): TGTGCCAGTAGCCTCCGGGACAGGGGGCTAAACTATGGCTACACCTTC. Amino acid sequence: CASSLRDRGLNYGYTF.